This T cell receptor beta chain was documented in a study of T cell responses to AZD1222 COVID-19 vaccine. Regarding the study as a whole: Reportedly, nearly half of unique spike TCRs recognized epitopes outside B.1.351/B.1.1.7 mutations. Every sample of the repertoires postdated the peak T cell response. White British people made up most donors, females outnumbered males, and clonal diversity was possibly underestimated. Among AZD1222 vaccinees, only six or seven were seropositive at baseline.

The germline CDR1 and CDR2 sequences are SGHNT and YYREEE (reference sequence). CDR3 size: 17 residues. As for this clone: Its target is unknown. Compared with germline, one end of the junction differs, possibly owing to a read error.

Repertoires were generated with immunoSEQ multiplex PCR, while TCRdb's copy carries only in-frame clones and drops some. The sample holds more than 150,000 clones, 94% seen once. The chain uses TRBV5-4 and TRBJ1-2; weak D call: TRBD1 (5 bases). The TCR sequence derives from an adult who received the AZD1222 COVID-19 vaccine. Sequenced material: peripheral blood, taken 28 days after the second AZD1222 dose. In DNA form, the CDR3 reads TGTGCCAGCAGCTTGGTTGGGCAGGGTATGGGTAACTCTGGCTACACCTTC. It codes for CASSLVGQGMGNSGYTF.